A single sample gave rise to the 15 T cell receptor beta chains below, sequenced in a study of cytomegalovirus exposure and HLA in healthy donors. PCR amplification relied on 60 Vbeta primers (plus 13 Jbeta primers). Some clones are missing from TCRdb's copy, which holds only in-frame ones; the method was immunoSEQ multiplex PCR. The sample yields around 230,000 clones, 75% to 80% seen once. The sequenced sample consisted of PBMCs. The receptors come from a male donor in good health and CMV-seronegative.

V and J are TRBV11-1 and TRBJ2-3; possibly TRBD2 for D (5 bases). Germline assignment: CDR1 SGHAT and CDR2 FQDESV (reference sequence). V dropped 5 bases and J dropped 4 bases, with 22 bases sitting between them. The CDR3 loop spans 17 amino acids. CDR3 sequence: CASSPREVRSASDTQYF. The CDR3 coding sequence is TGTGCCAGCAGCCCCCGGGAAGTTCGATCGGCTTCAGATACGCAGTATTTT.

The CDR3 sequence is CASSLSGDRPTYEQYF. Here the CDR3 DNA reads TGTGCCAGCAGTTTATCCGGGGATAGGCCAACCTACGAGCAGTACTTC. V and J are TRBV28 and TRBJ2-7, with D perhaps matching TRBD2 (5 bases). The ends were cut back, 1 base at V and 2 bases at J, with 15 bases in the middle. The germline CDR1 and CDR2 sequences are MDHEN and SYDVKM. The CDR3 contains 16 residues. The variable domain in full, with the rest retrieved from reference TRBV28 and TRBJ2-7, is DVKVTQSSRYLVKRTGEKVFLECVQDMDHENMFWYRQDPGLGLRLIYFSYDVKMKEKGDIPEGYSVSREKKERFSLILESASTNQTSMYLCASSLSGDRPTYEQYFGPGTRLTVT.

This clone was recorded a few times. This CDR3 is CASSSIRAYEQYF. CDR3 coding DNA: TGTGCCAGCAGCTCCATACGGGCCTACGAGCAGTACTTC. The J gene is TRBJ2-7, the V gene TRBV7-2; no firm D call. The germline gives CDR1 SGHTA, CDR2 FQGNSA. Trimming removed 4 bases at V and 2 bases at J, with 9 bases between. The CDR3 extends over 13 amino acids.

The CDR3 DNA reads TGTGCCAGCAGTTACTCAAGGGGGAGAGATGAGCAGTTCTTC. Translation gives CASSYSRGRDEQFF. The genes are TRBV6-5 and TRBJ2-1, with D possibly being TRBD1 (6 bases). V was shortened by 0 bases and J by 8 bases, with 11 bases between the two germline ends. The germline V gene encodes CDR1 MNHEY and CDR2 SVGAGI. CDR3 size: 14 residues.

The chain joins TRBV27 to TRBJ2-7, with TRBD1 matching over 7 bases. Trimming removed 2 bases from V and 1 base from J; junction bases left unmatched: 11. Looked up from germline, CDR1 is MNHEY and CDR2 is SMNVEV (reference sequence). This CDR3 has 17 residues. CDR3 residues: CASSLSPRDSSSYEQYF. The CDR3 coding sequence is TGTGCCAGCAGTTTAAGTCCCCGGGACAGCTCATCCTACGAGCAGTACTTC.

A single count supports this clone. In DNA, the CDR3 is TGTGCCAGCAGCTTAGCCCTAGCGGGAGTCTTTGGTGAGCAGTTCTTC. Protein: CASSLALAGVFGEQFF. The chain employs TRBV7-8 and TRBJ2-1; 10 bases align to TRBD2. CDR3 length: 16 residues. Germline trimming cut 0 bases from V and 9 bases from J; bases unmatched to any gene: 8. CDR1 SGHVS and CDR2 FQNEAQ come from the germline V gene.

The gene calls are TRBV6-1 and TRBJ1-5; the D is unclear. Germline V gene lookup returns CDR1 MNHNS and CDR2 SASEGT. The V end was cut by 4 bases, the J end by 4 bases, with 2 bases between. This CDR3 has 11 amino acids. CDR3 sequence (DNA): TGTGCCAGCAGTGTAAATCAGCCCCAGCATTTT. Its translation is CASSVNQPQHF.

The chain employs TRBV9 and TRBJ2-5; 11 bases fit TRBD2. The DNA end favors TRBJ2-7, so the J call may be wrong. Germline V CDR1 and CDR2: SGDLS, YYNGEE. The CDR3 loop spans 12 amino acids. This chain's CDR3 is CASGTSGYEQYF. The CDR3 nucleotides read TGTGCCAGCGGGACTAGCGGCTACGAGCAGTACTTC.

This chain joins TRBV28 and TRBJ1-1; 10 nucleotides match TRBD1. The V gene end was trimmed by 5 bases and the J gene end by 3 bases; junction bases not matched to a gene: 9. Germline CDR1 reads MDHEN; CDR2 reads SYDVKM. The length of the CDR3 is 16 residues. The CDR3 loop is CASSPRQGAGDTEAFF. The CDR3 nucleotides read TGTGCCAGCAGTCCCCGACAGGGGGCAGGGGACACTGAAGCTTTCTTT.

The CDR3 DNA sequence: TGTGCCAGCAGCCCGAGGGACAGGGTTGACTATGGCTACACCTTC. This gives the protein CASSPRDRVDYGYTF. The gene calls are TRBV14 and TRBJ1-2, with 9 positions matching TRBD1. The CDR3 covers 15 residues. Trimming cost V 4 bases and J 3 bases; bases outside gene matches: 6. CDR1 and CDR2 from the germline V gene are SGHDN and FVKESK.

The CDR3 here is CASMVTWGGAEAFF. The CDR3 bases are TGCGCCAGCATGGTCACTTGGGGGGGGGCTGAAGCTTTCTTT. The rearrangement links TRBV5-1 to TRBJ1-1; D perhaps matches TRBD1 (5 bases). Trimming removed 6 bases at V and 6 bases at J, with 18 bases between. In germline, CDR1 is SGHRS, CDR2 YFSETQ. The CDR3 contains 14 residues.

The rearrangement uses TRBV7-8 and TRBJ1-5; 7 bases align to TRBD1. V shed 3 bases, J shed 5 bases, and the junction held 1 base outside the gene matches. Germline lookup yields CDR1 SGHVS and CDR2 FQNEAQ. There are 13 residues in the CDR3. CDR3 in DNA: TGTGCCAGCAGCTTCGACAGGGATCAGCCCCAGCATTTT. Its translation is CASSFDRDQPQHF.

V gene TRBV18 combines with J gene TRBJ2-2; 7 bases line up with TRBD1. The CDR3 spans 14 residues. The germline gives CDR1 KGHSH, CDR2 LQKENI. V gave up 4 bases and J gave up 2 bases; unmatched junction bases: 1. The CDR3 sequence is CASSRGGNTGELFF. The DNA of the CDR3 is TGTGCCAGCTCACGAGGGGGCAACACCGGGGAGCTGTTTTTT.

V usage is TRBV28 and J usage is TRBJ2-7; 10 bases agree with TRBD1. This CDR3 is 14 amino acids long. V trimming: 7 bases; J trimming: 4 bases; junction bases outside the gene matches: 7. The germline gives CDR1 MDHEN, CDR2 SYDVKM. In DNA, the CDR3 is TGTGCCAGCACCGTCGGGGACAGGGGATACGAGCAGTACTTC. Amino acids: CASTVGDRGYEQYF.

The chain employs TRBV5-1 and TRBJ1-2; D not resolved. From germline, CDR1 is SGHRS and CDR2 YFSETQ. The CDR3 has 14 residues. V gave up 1 base and J gave up 0 bases, with 7 bases separating them. The CDR3: CASSLSQANYGYTF. The DNA for the CDR3 is TGCGCCAGCAGCTTGTCGCAGGCTAACTATGGCTACACCTTC.